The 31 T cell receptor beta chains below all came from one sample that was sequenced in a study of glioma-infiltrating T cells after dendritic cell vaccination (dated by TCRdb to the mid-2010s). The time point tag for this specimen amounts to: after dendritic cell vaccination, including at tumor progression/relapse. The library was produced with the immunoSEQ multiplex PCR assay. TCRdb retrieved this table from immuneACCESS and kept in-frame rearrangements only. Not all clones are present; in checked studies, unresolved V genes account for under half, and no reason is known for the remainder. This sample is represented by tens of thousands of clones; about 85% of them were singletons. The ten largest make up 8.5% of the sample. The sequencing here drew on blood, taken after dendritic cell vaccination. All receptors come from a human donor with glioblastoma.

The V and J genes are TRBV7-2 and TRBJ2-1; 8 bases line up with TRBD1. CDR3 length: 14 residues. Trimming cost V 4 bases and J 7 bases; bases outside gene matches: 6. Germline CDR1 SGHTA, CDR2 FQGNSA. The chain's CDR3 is CASSYGQGGNEQFF. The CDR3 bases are TGTGCCAGCAGCTACGGACAGGGTGGGAATGAGCAGTTCTTC.

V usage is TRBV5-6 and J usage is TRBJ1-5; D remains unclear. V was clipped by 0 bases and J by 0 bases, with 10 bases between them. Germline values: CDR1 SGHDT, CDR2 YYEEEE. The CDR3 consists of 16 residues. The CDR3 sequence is CASSLGSGSSNQPQHF. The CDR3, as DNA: TGTGCCAGCAGCTTGGGATCAGGAAGTAGCAATCAGCCCCAGCATTTT.

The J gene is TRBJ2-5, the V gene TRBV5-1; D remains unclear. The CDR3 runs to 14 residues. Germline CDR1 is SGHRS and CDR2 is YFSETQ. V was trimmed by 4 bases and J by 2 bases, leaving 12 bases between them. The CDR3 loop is CASSPGMLQETQYF. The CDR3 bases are TGCGCCAGCAGCCCCGGTATGCTTCAAGAGACCCAGTACTTC.

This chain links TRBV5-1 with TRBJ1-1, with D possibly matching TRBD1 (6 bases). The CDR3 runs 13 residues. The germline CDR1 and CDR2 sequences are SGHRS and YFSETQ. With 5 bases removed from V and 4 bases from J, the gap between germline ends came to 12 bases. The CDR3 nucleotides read TGCGCCAGCAGTATTCAGGGGTCCACTGAAGCTTTCTTT. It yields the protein CASSIQGSTEAFF.

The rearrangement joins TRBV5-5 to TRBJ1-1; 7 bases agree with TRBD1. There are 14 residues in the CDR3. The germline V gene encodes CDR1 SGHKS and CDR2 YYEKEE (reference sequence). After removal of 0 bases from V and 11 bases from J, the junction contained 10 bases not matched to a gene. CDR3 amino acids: CASSLVGQGEMAFF. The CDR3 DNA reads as TGTGCCAGCAGCTTGGTTGGTCAGGGGGAAATGGCTTTCTTT.

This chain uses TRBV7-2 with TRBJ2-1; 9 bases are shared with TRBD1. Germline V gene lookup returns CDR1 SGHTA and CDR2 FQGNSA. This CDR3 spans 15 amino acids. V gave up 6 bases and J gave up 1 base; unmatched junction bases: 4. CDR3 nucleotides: TGTGCCAGCAGATGGACAGGGGAATCCTACAATGAGCAGTTCTTC. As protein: CASRWTGESYNEQFF.

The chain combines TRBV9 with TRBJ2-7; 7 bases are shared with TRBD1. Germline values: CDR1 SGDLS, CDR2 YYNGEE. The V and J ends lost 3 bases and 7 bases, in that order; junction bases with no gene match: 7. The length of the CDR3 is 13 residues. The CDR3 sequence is CASSGQQGSEQYF. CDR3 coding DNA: TGTGCCAGCAGCGGACAACAGGGGAGTGAGCAGTACTTC.

CDR3 in amino acids: CATSRDARTNEKLFF. In DNA, the CDR3 is TGTGCCACCAGCAGAGATGCGCGAACTAATGAAAAACTGTTTTTT. This chain uses TRBV15 with TRBJ1-4; unclear D gene. Trimming cost V 0 bases and J 1 base, with 6 bases left between them. Per germline, CDR1 LNHNV and CDR2 YYDKDF (reference sequence). The CDR3 length is 15 residues.

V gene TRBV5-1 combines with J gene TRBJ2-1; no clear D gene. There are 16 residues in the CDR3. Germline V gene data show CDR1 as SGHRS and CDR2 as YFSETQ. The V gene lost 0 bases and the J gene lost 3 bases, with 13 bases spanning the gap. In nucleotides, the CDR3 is TGCGCCAGCAGCTTGGAACAGAGTGGGTTCTACAATGAGCAGTTCTTC. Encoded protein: CASSLEQSGFYNEQFF.

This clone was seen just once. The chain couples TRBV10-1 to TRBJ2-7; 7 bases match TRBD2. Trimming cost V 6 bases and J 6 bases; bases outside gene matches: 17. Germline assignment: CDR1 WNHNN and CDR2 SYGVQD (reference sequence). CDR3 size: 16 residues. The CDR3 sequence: CASRSFGLDTTTEQYF. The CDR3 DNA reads TGCGCCAGCAGGAGCTTTGGACTAGACACGACTACCGAGCAGTACTTC.

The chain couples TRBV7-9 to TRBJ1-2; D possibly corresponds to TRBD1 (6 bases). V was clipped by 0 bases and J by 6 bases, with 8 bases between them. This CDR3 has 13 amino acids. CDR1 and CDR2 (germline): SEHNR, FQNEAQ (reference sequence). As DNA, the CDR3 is TGTGCCAGCAGCTTAGCCCGGACAGATGGCTACACCTTC. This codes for CASSLARTDGYTF.

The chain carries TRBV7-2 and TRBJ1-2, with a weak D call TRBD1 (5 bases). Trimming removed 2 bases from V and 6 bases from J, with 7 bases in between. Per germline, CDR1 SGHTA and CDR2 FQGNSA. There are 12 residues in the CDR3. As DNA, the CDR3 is TGTGCCAGCAGCTTACAGGGTAATGGCTACACCTTC. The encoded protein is CASSLQGNGYTF.

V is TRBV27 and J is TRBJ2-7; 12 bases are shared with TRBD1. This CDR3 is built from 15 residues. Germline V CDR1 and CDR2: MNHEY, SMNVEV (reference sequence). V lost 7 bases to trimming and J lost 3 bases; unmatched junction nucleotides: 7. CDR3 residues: CASTQGTGGLYEQYF. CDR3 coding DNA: TGTGCCAGCACCCAAGGGACAGGGGGCCTCTACGAGCAGTACTTC.

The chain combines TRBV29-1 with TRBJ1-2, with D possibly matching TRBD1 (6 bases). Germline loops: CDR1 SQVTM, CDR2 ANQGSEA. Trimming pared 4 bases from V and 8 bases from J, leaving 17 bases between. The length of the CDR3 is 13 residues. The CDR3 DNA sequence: TGCAGCGTTGCGGACAGACGCTTAGTGGGCTACACCTTC. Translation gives CSVADRRLVGYTF.

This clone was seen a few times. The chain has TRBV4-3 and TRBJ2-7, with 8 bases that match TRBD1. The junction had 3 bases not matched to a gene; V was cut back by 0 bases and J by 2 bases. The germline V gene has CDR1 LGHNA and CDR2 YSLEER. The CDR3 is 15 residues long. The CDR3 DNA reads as TGCGCCAGCAGCCAAGAAGACAGGGGTCCCTACGAGCAGTACTTC. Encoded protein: CASSQEDRGPYEQYF.

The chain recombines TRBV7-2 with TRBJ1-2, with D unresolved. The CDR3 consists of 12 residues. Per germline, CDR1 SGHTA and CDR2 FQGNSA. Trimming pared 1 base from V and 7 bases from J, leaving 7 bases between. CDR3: CASSLDFGGYTF. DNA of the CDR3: TGTGCCAGCAGCTTAGATTTCGGTGGCTACACCTTC.

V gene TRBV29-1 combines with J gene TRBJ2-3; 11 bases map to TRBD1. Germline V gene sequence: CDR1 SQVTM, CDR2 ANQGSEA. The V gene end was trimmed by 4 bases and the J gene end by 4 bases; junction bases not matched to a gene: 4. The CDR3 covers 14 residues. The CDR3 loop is CSVGTGGQADTQYF. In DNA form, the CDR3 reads TGCAGCGTTGGGACAGGGGGCCAGGCAGATACGCAGTATTTT.

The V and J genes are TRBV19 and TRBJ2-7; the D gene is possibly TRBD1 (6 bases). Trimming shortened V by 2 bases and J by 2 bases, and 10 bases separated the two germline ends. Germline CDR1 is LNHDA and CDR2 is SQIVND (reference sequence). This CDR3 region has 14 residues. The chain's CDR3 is CASSITRGPYEQYF. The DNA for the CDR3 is TGTGCCAGTAGTATAACCAGGGGACCCTACGAGCAGTACTTC.

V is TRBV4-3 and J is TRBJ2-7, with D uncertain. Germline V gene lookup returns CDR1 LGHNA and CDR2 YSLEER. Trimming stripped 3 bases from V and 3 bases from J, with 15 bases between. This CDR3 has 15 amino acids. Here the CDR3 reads CASSHVLEAVYEQYF. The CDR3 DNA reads TGCGCCAGCAGCCACGTTCTCGAGGCGGTCTACGAGCAGTACTTC.

Here the CDR3 reads CASSQQDREDEQYF. The DNA for the CDR3 is TGTGCCAGCAGCCAACAAGACAGGGAAGACGAGCAGTACTTC. The chain employs TRBV5-4 and TRBJ2-7, with 7 bases identical to TRBD1. The CDR3 has 14 amino acids. The J segment lost 5 bases and the V segment lost 4 bases, leaving 9 bases of the junction unmatched. CDR1 and CDR2 (germline): SGHNT, YYREEE (reference sequence).

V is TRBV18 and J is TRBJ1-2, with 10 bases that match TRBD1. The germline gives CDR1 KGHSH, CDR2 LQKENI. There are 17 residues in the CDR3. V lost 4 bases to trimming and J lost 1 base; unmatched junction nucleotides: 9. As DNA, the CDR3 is TGTGCCAGCTCACTTACAGGAGGGACAGGGGATAACTATGGCTACACCTTC. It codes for CASSLTGGTGDNYGYTF.

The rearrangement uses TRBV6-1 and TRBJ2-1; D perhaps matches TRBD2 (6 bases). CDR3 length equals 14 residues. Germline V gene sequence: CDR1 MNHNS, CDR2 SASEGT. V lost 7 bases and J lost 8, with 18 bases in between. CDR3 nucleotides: TGTGCCAGCATATCCGGGACTTCTGTCGATGAGCAGTTCTTC. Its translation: CASISGTSVDEQFF.

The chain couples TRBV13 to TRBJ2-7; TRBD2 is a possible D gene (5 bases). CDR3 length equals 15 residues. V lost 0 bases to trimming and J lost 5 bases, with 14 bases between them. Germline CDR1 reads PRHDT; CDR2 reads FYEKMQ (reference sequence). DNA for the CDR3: TGTGCCAGCAGCTTAGGGGGAGCGCCCCTCCACGAGCAGTACTTC. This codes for CASSLGGAPLHEQYF.

The CDR3 DNA reads as TGTGCCAGCAGCCCAACGACAGGCCCCCTCAATCAGCCCCAGCATTTT. Its protein is CASSPTTGPLNQPQHF. The V and J genes are TRBV5-4 and TRBJ1-5, with D possibly TRBD1 on 6 matching bases. This CDR3 is 16 amino acids long. Deletions cut 4 bases from V and 3 bases from J, with 17 bases between. Per the germline V gene, CDR1 is SGHNT and CDR2 is YYREEE (reference sequence).

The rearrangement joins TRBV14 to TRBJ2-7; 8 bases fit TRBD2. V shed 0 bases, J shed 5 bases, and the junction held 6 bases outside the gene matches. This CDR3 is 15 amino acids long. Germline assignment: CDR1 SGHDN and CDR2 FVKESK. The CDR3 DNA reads TGTGCCAGCAGCCAAGACCCCGGGGGGGGAGACGAGCAGTACTTC. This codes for CASSQDPGGGDEQYF.

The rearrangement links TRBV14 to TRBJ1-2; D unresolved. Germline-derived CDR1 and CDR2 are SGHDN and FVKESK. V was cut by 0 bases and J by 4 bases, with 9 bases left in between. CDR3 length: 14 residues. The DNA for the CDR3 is TGTGCCAGCAGCCAAGATGCAGGTATCTATGGCTACACCTTC. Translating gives CASSQDAGIYGYTF.

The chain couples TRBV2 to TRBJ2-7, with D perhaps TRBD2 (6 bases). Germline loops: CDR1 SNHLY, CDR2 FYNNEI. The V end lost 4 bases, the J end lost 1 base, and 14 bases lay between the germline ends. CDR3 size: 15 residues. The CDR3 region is CASSVGGEISYEQYF. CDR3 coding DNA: TGTGCCAGCAGTGTTGGCGGGGAAATATCCTACGAGCAGTACTTC. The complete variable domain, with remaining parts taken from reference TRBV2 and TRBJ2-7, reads EPEVTQTPSHQVTQMGQEVILRCVPISNHLYFYWYRQILGQKVEFLVSFYNNEISEKSEIFDDQFSVERPDGSNFTLKIRSTKLEDSAMYFCASSVGGEISYEQYFGPGTRLTVT.

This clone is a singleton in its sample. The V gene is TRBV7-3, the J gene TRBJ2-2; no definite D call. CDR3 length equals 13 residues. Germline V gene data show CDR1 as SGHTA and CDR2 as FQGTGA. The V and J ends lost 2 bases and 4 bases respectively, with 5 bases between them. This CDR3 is CASSLYPTGELFF. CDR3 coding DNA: TGTGCCAGCAGCTTATATCCCACCGGGGAGCTGTTTTTT.

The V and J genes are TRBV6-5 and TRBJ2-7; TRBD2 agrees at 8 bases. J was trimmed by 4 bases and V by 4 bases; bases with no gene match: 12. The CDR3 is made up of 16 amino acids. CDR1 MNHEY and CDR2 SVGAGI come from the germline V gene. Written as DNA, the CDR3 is TGTGCCAGCAGTTTATCCTTTCGACTAGCGTATTACGAGCAGTACTTC. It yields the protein CASSLSFRLAYYEQYF.

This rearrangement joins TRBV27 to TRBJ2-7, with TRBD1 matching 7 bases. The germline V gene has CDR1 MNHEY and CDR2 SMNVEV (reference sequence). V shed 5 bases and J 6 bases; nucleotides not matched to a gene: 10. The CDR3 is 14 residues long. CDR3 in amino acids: CASSRQGGLSEQYF. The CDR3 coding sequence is TGTGCCAGCAGTCGACAGGGCGGTTTGAGCGAGCAGTACTTC.

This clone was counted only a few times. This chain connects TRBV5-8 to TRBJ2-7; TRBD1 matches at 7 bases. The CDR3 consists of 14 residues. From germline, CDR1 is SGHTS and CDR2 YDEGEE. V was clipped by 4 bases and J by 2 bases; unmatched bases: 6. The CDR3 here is CASSTLTGTYEQYF. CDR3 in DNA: TGTGCCAGCAGCACCCTGACAGGGACCTACGAGCAGTACTTC.